A single sample is the source of the 8 T cell receptor beta chains below, sequenced in a study of blood T cell repertoires in COVID-19 (dated by TCRdb to about 2020). Receptor amplification or capture employed the immunoSEQ multiplex PCR assay. The table was pulled from immuneACCESS by TCRdb, which kept in-frame rearrangements only. Such tables lose some clones; where checked, under half of the loss comes from unresolved V genes, and the rest has no known cause. The sample records 15,000 or so clones, over 75% of which are singletons. The ten largest clones represent 29% of the sample. Sequencing input: peripheral blood. The source is a human donor in a cohort sampled during active COVID-19.

V gene TRBV4-3 combines with J gene TRBJ2-2, with D tentatively TRBD1 (6 bases). CDR3 length: 16 amino acids. Per the germline V gene, CDR1 is LGHNA and CDR2 is YSLEER. V lost 1 base, J lost 1 base, and 10 bases lay in between. This chain's CDR3 is CASSQVDSWNTGELFF. CDR3 coding DNA: TGCGCCAGCAGCCAAGTGGACAGCTGGAACACCGGGGAGCTGTTTTTT.

V gene TRBV29-1 combines with J gene TRBJ2-3, with 8 bases matching TRBD2. Germline-derived CDR1 and CDR2 are SQVTM and ANQGSEA. This CDR3 is 13 amino acids long. Trimming cost V 5 bases and J 0 bases; bases outside gene matches: 1. This chain's CDR3 is CSVTGGSTDTQYF. CDR3 bases: TGCAGCGTTACGGGAGGGAGCACAGATACGCAGTATTTT.

This rearrangement joins TRBV7-9 to TRBJ2-1; TRBD2 aligns across 11 bases. The CDR3 has 16 residues. The germline V gene has CDR1 SEHNR and CDR2 FQNEAQ (reference sequence). V lost 5 bases, J lost 3 bases, and 6 bases stayed unmatched. The DNA of the CDR3 is TGTGCCAGCAGCCCGAGTGGGACTAGCGGCTACAATGAGCAGTTCTTC. This codes for CASSPSGTSGYNEQFF.

The chain recombines TRBV18 with TRBJ1-2, with 7 positions matching TRBD1. CDR1 is KGHSH and CDR2 is LQKENI in the germline V gene. The CDR3 spans 15 residues. The trim removed 0 bases at V and 2 bases at J, leaving 3 bases unmatched. CDR3 region: CASSPPGTENYGYTF. Written as DNA, the CDR3 is TGTGCCAGCTCACCACCGGGGACAGAGAACTATGGCTACACCTTC. The full variable domain, rest sourced from reference TRBV18 and TRBJ1-2, is NAGVMQNPRHLVRRRGQEARLRCSPMKGHSHVYWYRQLPEEGLKFMVYLQKENIIDESGMPKERFSAEFPKEGPSILRIQQVVRGDSAAYFCASSPPGTENYGYTFGSGTRLTVV.

V gene TRBV7-2 combines with J gene TRBJ2-7, with 12 positions matching TRBD1. With V trimmed by 4 bases and J by 4 bases, 8 bases remained unmatched. This CDR3 comprises 16 residues. Germline lookup yields CDR1 SGHTA and CDR2 FQGNSA. The CDR3 reads CASSSLRDRGQYEQYF. The CDR3 region has the DNA TGTGCCAGCAGCTCCTTGAGGGACAGGGGGCAATACGAGCAGTACTTC.

The V and J genes are TRBV4-2 and TRBJ2-3, with TRBD1 matching over 9 bases. Trimming removed 1 base from V and 2 bases from J; junction bases left unmatched: 13. CDR1 is LGHNA, CDR2 YNFKEQ, per germline. This CDR3 is built from 19 residues. The CDR3 DNA reads TGTGCCAGCAGCCAAGTCTTTTCCGGGACAGGGCCTAACACAGATACGCAGTATTTT. Translated, it gives CASSQVFSGTGPNTDTQYF.

V is TRBV19 and J is TRBJ1-1; D remains ambiguous. Trimming removed 3 bases from V and 0 bases from J, with 14 bases in between. Germline V gives CDR1 LNHDA, CDR2 SQIVND (reference sequence). This CDR3 region has 16 residues. The CDR3 spells CASSIRPGVMNTEAFF. CDR3 coding DNA: TGTGCCAGTAGTATCCGACCCGGGGTTATGAACACTGAAGCTTTCTTT.

This clone showed up just a few times. This chain uses TRBV27 with TRBJ2-7; 7 bases align to TRBD2. Per the germline V gene, CDR1 is MNHEY and CDR2 is SMNVEV (reference sequence). J lost 2 bases, V lost 5 bases, and 6 bases had no gene match. The CDR3 consists of 14 residues. This CDR3 is CASSPRGGTYEQYF. DNA for the CDR3: TGTGCCAGCAGTCCCCGCGGGGGTACCTACGAGCAGTACTTC.